Listed here are 15 T cell receptor beta chains from one sample, sequenced in a study of blood T cell repertoires in COVID-19. Sequencing was performed with immunoSEQ multiplex PCR; in TCRdb, only in-frame clones are kept and a portion is missing. This sample yields about 300,000 clones, of which 65% to 90% are seen a single time; less than 15% belongs to the top ten. Material: peripheral blood. These receptors originate from a human donor in a cohort sampled during active COVID-19.

The V call is TRBV6-6, the J call TRBJ2-1; 8 nucleotides agree with TRBD2. This CDR3 is built from 14 residues. CDR1 MNHNY and CDR2 SVGAGI come from the germline V gene (reference sequence). V dropped 6 bases and J dropped 7; count of bases not matched to a gene: 8. The CDR3, as DNA: TGTGCCAGCAGAACAGGGACTAGTTGGAATGAGCAGTTCTTC. This encodes CASRTGTSWNEQFF.

The chain has TRBV2 and TRBJ2-2; TRBD1 is a possible D gene (6 bases). The ends were cut back, 6 bases at V and 7 bases at J, with 15 bases in the middle. CDR1 and CDR2 from the germline V gene are SNHLY and FYNNEI. The CDR3 loop spans 14 amino acids. CDR3 sequence (DNA): TGTGCCAGCAGGGAACACGAGGGGGACGGGGAGCTGTTTTTT. It encodes CASREHEGDGELFF.

The rearrangement joins TRBV7-2 to TRBJ1-5; D is perhaps TRBD1 (6 bases). The CDR3 runs to 15 residues. Per germline, CDR1 SGHTA and CDR2 FQGNSA. V was cut by 5 bases and J by 3 bases, with 14 bases left in between. CDR3 loop: CASSPIAGDNQPQHF. CDR3 bases: TGTGCCAGCAGCCCAATCGCAGGGGACAATCAGCCCCAGCATTTT.

This clone has just one count. The chain recombines TRBV30 with TRBJ1-1; TRBD1 matches at 8 bases. The CDR3 loop spans 12 amino acids. The V gene's germline CDR1 is GTSNPN and CDR2 SVGIG (reference sequence). J gave up 11 bases and V 4 bases, and 9 bases lay outside the gene matches. The CDR3 DNA reads TGTGCCTGGACCCCGGGACAGGTGGCCGCTTTCTTT. This codes for CAWTPGQVAAFF.

The CDR3 loop is CASSQEGLETQYF. DNA for the CDR3: TGTGCCAGCAGCCAGGAGGGCCTGGAGACCCAGTACTTC. The chain is built from TRBV3-1 (or the pseudogene TRBV3-2) and TRBJ2-5; D may be TRBD2 (6 bases). This CDR3 contains 13 residues. Germline V gene data show CDR1 as LGHDT and CDR2 as YNNKEL (reference sequence). V was shortened by 3 bases and J by 5 bases, with 10 bases between the two germline ends.

The chain combines TRBV7-2 with TRBJ1-2; no clear D. V was cut by 0 bases and J by 4 bases, with 6 bases left in between. CDR1 is SGHTA, CDR2 FQGNSA, per germline. The CDR3 totals 13 residues. In DNA, the CDR3 is TGTGCCAGCAGCTTAGCACAGACCTATGGCTACACCTTC. As protein: CASSLAQTYGYTF.

A few counts support this clone. The J gene is TRBJ2-1, the V gene TRBV18; 7 bases match TRBD1. The CDR3 totals 13 residues. Germline V CDR1 and CDR2: KGHSH, LQKENI. V lost 3 bases, J lost 5 bases, and 1 base stayed unmatched. DNA for the CDR3: TGTGCCAGCTCACCGGGACAGAACAATGAGCAGTTCTTC. This translates into CASSPGQNNEQFF.

V usage is TRBV27 and J usage is TRBJ2-3, with D possibly matching TRBD2 (5 bases). Germline lookup yields CDR1 MNHEY and CDR2 SMNVEV (reference sequence). There are 15 residues in the CDR3. V was trimmed by 4 bases and J by 6 bases, leaving 17 bases between them. DNA for the CDR3: TGTGCCAGCAGTTCAGGCGGCAGCCGGGGTGATACGCAGTATTTT. Translating gives CASSSGGSRGDTQYF.

The V and J genes are TRBV2 and TRBJ2-1, with D uncertain. This CDR3 is built from 15 residues. With 4 bases removed from V and 4 bases from J, the gap between germline ends came to 14 bases. CDR1 and CDR2 (germline): SNHLY, FYNNEI. Here the CDR3 DNA reads TGTGCCAGCAGTGTACGGAGTCTTGCGTACAATGAGCAGTTCTTC. This translates into CASSVRSLAYNEQFF.

The V and J genes are TRBV5-1 and TRBJ2-7; TRBD2 might be the D (5 bases). The germline V and J ends were trimmed by 2 bases and 5 bases, with 8 bases remaining between them. Per the germline V gene, CDR1 is SGHRS and CDR2 is YFSETQ. CDR3 length equals 12 residues. The CDR3 coding sequence is TGCGCCAGCAGCTTTGAGGGAAACGAGCAGTACTTC. This gives the protein CASSFEGNEQYF.

This rearrangement joins TRBV30 to TRBJ2-3; TRBD1 matches at 10 bases. Germline CDR1 reads GTSNPN; CDR2 reads SVGIG (reference sequence). V was clipped by 1 base and J by 3 bases; unmatched bases: 4. The CDR3 sequence is 15 residues long. CDR3 region: CAWSEGQGMTDTQYF. The CDR3 DNA follows: TGTGCCTGGAGTGAGGGACAGGGGATGACAGATACGCAGTATTTT.

The chain combines TRBV28 with TRBJ2-7, with D possibly TRBD2 on 5 matching bases. The CDR3 is made up of 14 amino acids. V was clipped by 5 bases and J by 4 bases, with 15 bases between them. CDR1 is MDHEN and CDR2 is SYDVKM in the germline V gene. DNA of the CDR3: TGTGCCAGCAGTCAACCGGGATCTATATACGAGCAGTACTTC. As protein: CASSQPGSIYEQYF.

This clone occurred a few times. The J gene is TRBJ2-7, the V gene TRBV29-1; possibly TRBD2 for D (5 bases). The CDR3 has 12 residues. The V and J ends lost 6 bases and 3 bases respectively, with 12 bases between them. Germline values: CDR1 SQVTM, CDR2 ANQGSEA. The CDR3 is CSVADGDYEQYF. The DNA for the CDR3 is TGCAGCGTGGCTGACGGGGACTACGAGCAGTACTTC.

The V gene is TRBV3-1 (or the pseudogene TRBV3-2), the J gene TRBJ2-7; D unresolved. V dropped 0 bases and J dropped 3 bases, with 12 bases sitting between them. The CDR3 extends over 15 amino acids. Germline lookup yields CDR1 LGHDT and CDR2 YNNKEL (reference sequence). The CDR3 region is CASSQETRLNYEQYF. CDR3 DNA sequence: TGTGCCAGCAGCCAAGAGACGAGACTTAACTACGAGCAGTACTTC.

This clone showed up just once. The CDR3 nucleotides are TGCGCCAGCAGCCAGCTAACTTCGGGAGGGCCGAGGAATGAGCAGTTCTTC. It is translated as CASSQLTSGGPRNEQFF. This sequence joins TRBV4-1 and TRBJ2-1, with 8 bases lining up with TRBD2. Trimming took 3 bases from V and 7 from J; bases not matched to a gene: 14. The CDR3 spans 17 residues. Germline CDR1 reads MGHRA; CDR2 reads YSYEKL.